Listed here are 2 T cell receptor beta chains from one sample, sequenced in a study of blood T cell repertoires in COVID-19. Measured with immunoSEQ multiplex PCR; TCRdb has only the in-frame clones, and not every one. The table has 200,000 to 300,000 clones, around 84% seen once. The sequenced sample consisted of peripheral blood. The receptor set was obtained from a woman aged 18-30 years with acute or convalescent COVID-19.

V and J are TRBV27 and TRBJ1-1; 7 nucleotides match TRBD1. The CDR3 is 15 amino acids. V trimming: 5 bases; J trimming: 1 base; junction bases outside the gene matches: 7. Germline lookup yields CDR1 MNHEY and CDR2 SMNVEV (reference sequence). The CDR3 loop reads CASSPSGTANTEAFF. The CDR3 DNA is TGTGCCAGCAGTCCCTCGGGGACAGCGAACACTGAAGCTTTCTTT.

The chain links TRBV6-5 to TRBJ1-2; TRBD1 matches at 10 bases. The germline V gene encodes CDR1 MNHEY and CDR2 SVGAGI. The J segment lost 0 bases and the V segment lost 7 bases, leaving 5 bases of the junction unmatched. The CDR3 consists of 15 residues. The CDR3: CASIKGTGANYGYTF. The DNA of the CDR3 is TGTGCCAGCATCAAGGGGACAGGGGCTAACTATGGCTACACCTTC.